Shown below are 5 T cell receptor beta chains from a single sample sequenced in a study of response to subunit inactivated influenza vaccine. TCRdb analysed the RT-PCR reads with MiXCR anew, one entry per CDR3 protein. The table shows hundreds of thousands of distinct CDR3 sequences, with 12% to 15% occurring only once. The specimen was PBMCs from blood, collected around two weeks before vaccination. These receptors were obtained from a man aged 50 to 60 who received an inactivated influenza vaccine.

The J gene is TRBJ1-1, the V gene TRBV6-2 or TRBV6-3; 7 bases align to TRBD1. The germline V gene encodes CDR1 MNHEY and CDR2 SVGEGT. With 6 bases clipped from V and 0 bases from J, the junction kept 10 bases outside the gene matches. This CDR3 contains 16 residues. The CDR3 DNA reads TGTGCCAGCAGAACCGGACGACAGGGATTGAACACTGAAGCTTTCTTT. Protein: CASRTGRQGLNTEAFF.

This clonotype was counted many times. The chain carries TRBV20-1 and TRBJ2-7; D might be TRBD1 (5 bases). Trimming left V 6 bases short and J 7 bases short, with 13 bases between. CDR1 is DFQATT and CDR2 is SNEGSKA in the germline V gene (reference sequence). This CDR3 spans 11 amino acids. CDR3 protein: CSAQGVGEQYF. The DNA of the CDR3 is TGCAGTGCCCAGGGCGTCGGGGAGCAGTACTTC.

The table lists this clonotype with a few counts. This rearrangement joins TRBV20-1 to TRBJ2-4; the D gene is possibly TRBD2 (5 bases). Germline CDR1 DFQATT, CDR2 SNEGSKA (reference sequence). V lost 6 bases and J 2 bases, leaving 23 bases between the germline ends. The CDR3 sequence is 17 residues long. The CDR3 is CSAPILASPWTKNIQYF. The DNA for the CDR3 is TGCAGTGCCCCGATTCTAGCATCGCCTTGGACCAAAAACATTCAGTACTTC.

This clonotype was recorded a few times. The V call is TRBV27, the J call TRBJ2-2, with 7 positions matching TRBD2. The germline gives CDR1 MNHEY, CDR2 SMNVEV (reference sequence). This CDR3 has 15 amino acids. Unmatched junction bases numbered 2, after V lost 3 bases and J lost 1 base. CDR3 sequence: CASSFQRGNTGELFF. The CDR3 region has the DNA TGTGCCAGCAGTTTCCAGCGGGGGAACACCGGGGAGCTGTTTTTT.

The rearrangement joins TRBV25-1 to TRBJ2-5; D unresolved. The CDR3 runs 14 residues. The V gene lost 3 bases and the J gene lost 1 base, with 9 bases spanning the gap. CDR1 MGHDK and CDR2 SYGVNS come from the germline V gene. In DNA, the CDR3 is TGTGCCAGCAGTGAGCCCAATTCCCAAGAGACCCAGTACTTC. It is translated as CASSEPNSQETQYF. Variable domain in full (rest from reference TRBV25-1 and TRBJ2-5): EADIYQTPRYLVIGTGKKITLECSQTMGHDKMYWYQQDPGMELHLIHYSYGVNSTEKGDLSSESTVSRIRTEHFPLTLESARPSHTSQYLCASSEPNSQETQYFGPGTRLLVL.